Presented here are 8 T cell receptor beta chains from one specimen sequenced in a study of T cells in localized non-small cell lung cancer. Method: immunoSEQ multiplex PCR; TCRdb's copy keeps in-frame clones and lacks some. The sample includes approximately 9,000 clones, 92% of them seen just once. Material: peripheral blood, obtained before any cancer treatment. The receptors derive from a woman between 40 and 69 years old with stage I squamous cell lung carcinoma.

The chain links TRBV5-1 to TRBJ2-5; TRBD2 agrees at 12 bases. This CDR3 has 16 amino acids. J was trimmed by 0 bases and V by 6 bases; bases with no gene match: 6. Germline loops: CDR1 SGHRS, CDR2 YFSETQ. CDR3 DNA sequence: TGCGCCAGCAAGGGGAGACTAGCGGGGGACCAAGAGACCCAGTACTTC. Translated, it gives CASKGRLAGDQETQYF.

V and J are TRBV18 and TRBJ2-3; D not resolved. This CDR3 region has 13 residues. V was trimmed by 5 bases and J by 6 bases, leaving 12 bases between them. Germline-derived CDR1 and CDR2 are KGHSH and LQKENI. In DNA, the CDR3 is TGTGCCAGCTCAGTGACTCAGCAGGATACGCAGTATTTT. Its protein product is CASSVTQQDTQYF.

V gene TRBV15 combines with J gene TRBJ1-1; D is undetermined. V was shortened by 2 bases and J by 4 bases, with 8 bases between the two germline ends. From germline, CDR1 is LNHNV and CDR2 YYDKDF (reference sequence). CDR3 size: 13 residues. CDR3 residues: CATSRKGSTEAFF. CDR3 in DNA: TGTGCCACCAGCAGAAAGGGTTCCACTGAAGCTTTCTTT.

This rearrangement joins TRBV7-3 to TRBJ1-1; a possible D gene is TRBD1 (5 bases). The CDR3 is made up of 13 amino acids. Germline CDR1 reads SGHTA; CDR2 reads FQGTGA. V was clipped by 5 bases and J by 1 base, with 8 bases between them. CDR3 bases: TGTGCCAGCAGCAACGGGGGGAACACTGAAGCTTTCTTT. Translation gives CASSNGGNTEAFF.

V gene TRBV29-1 combines with J gene TRBJ1-1; D gene unclear. The CDR3 loop spans 12 amino acids. The V gene lost 4 bases and the J gene lost 5 bases, with 11 bases spanning the gap. In germline, CDR1 is SQVTM, CDR2 ANQGSEA. As DNA, the CDR3 is TGCAGCGTTGGAGGGTCCCTGACTGAAGCTTTCTTT. Its translation is CSVGGSLTEAFF.

The rearrangement joins TRBV5-4 to TRBJ1-2, with D perhaps matching TRBD1 (6 bases). V lost 2 bases and J lost 3, with 11 bases in between. CDR3 size: 14 residues. Germline V gives CDR1 SGHNT, CDR2 YYREEE (reference sequence). The CDR3 DNA reads TGTGCCAGCAGCTTTAAGCAGGGGTACTATGGCTACACCTTC. Translated, it gives CASSFKQGYYGYTF. The complete variable domain, with remaining parts taken from reference TRBV5-4 and TRBJ1-2, reads ETGVTQSPTHLIKTRGQQVTLRCSSQSGHNTVSWYQQALGQGPQFIFQYYREEENGRGNFPPRFSGLQFPNYSSELNVNALELDDSALYLCASSFKQGYYGYTFGSGTRLTVV.

The rearrangement joins TRBV19 to TRBJ1-3; TRBD1 aligns across 9 bases. The germline gives CDR1 LNHDA, CDR2 SQIVND (reference sequence). V shed 5 bases, J shed 5 bases, and the junction held 7 bases outside the gene matches. The CDR3 length is 15 residues. For the CDR3, the DNA is TGTGCCAGTAGTCCACAGGGGGCCAATCGAAACACCATATATTTT. Translated: CASSPQGANRNTIYF.

This chain joins TRBV13 and TRBJ2-1; 13 bases match TRBD2. The CDR3 loop spans 16 amino acids. Germline loops: CDR1 PRHDT, CDR2 FYEKMQ (reference sequence). Trimming cost V 5 bases and J 5 bases; bases outside gene matches: 6. The CDR3 coding sequence is TGTGCCAGCAGCCCAAAGGGACTAGCGGGGAACAATGAGCAGTTCTTC. This codes for CASSPKGLAGNNEQFF.